These 11 T cell receptor beta chains originate from one sample sequenced in a study of T cell responses to AZD1222 COVID-19 vaccine. The assay was immunoSEQ multiplex PCR, and TCRdb's table has in-frame clones only and misses some. The table lists about 150,000 clones, around nine tenths of them singletons, with roughly 1.5% in the top ten. The sample in question was peripheral blood, obtained 28 days after the second AZD1222 dose. These receptors all stem from an adult who received the AZD1222 COVID-19 vaccine.

The V gene is TRBV27, the J gene TRBJ2-2, with D perhaps TRBD1 or TRBD2 (6 bases each). Trimming shortened V by 1 base and J by 8 bases, and 14 bases separated the two germline ends. Germline CDR1 reads MNHEY; CDR2 reads SMNVEV (reference sequence). The CDR3 length is 15 residues. Here the CDR3 DNA reads TGTGCCAGCAGTTTATGGGGGGCAGTGGTTGGGGAGCTGTTTTTT. Amino acids: CASSLWGAVVGELFF.

The chain carries TRBV11-2 and TRBJ2-7; D not certain. Germline-derived CDR1 and CDR2 are SGHAT and FQNNGV. Trimming left V 1 base short and J 2 bases short, with 12 bases between. The CDR3 totals 15 residues. As DNA, the CDR3 is TGTGCCAGCAGCTTAGTGGGCAGGTTGGCCTACGAGCAGTACTTC. Amino acids: CASSLVGRLAYEQYF.

This chain connects TRBV12-3 or TRBV12-4 to TRBJ1-6, with D possibly TRBD1 on 6 matching bases. With 6 bases removed from V and 8 bases from J, the gap between germline ends came to 11 bases. The CDR3 contains 13 residues. This CDR3 is CASRMAGDSPLHF. The CDR3 coding sequence is TGTGCCAGCAGGATGGCAGGGGATTCACCCCTCCACTTT.

The chain couples TRBV7-9 to TRBJ2-3, with D possibly being TRBD2 (5 bases). Germline V gene lookup returns CDR1 SEHNR and CDR2 FQNEAQ (reference sequence). The CDR3 loop spans 15 amino acids. V dropped 3 bases and J dropped 0 bases, with 10 bases sitting between them. CDR3 nucleotides: TGTGCCAGCAGCTTTGGAGGCTCTAGCACAGATACGCAGTATTTT. Its protein product is CASSFGGSSTDTQYF.

The chain joins TRBV3-1 (or the pseudogene TRBV3-2) to TRBJ1-5; D call uncertain. Germline CDR1 and CDR2: LGHDT and YNNKEL (reference sequence). V gave up 3 bases and J gave up 0 bases, with 3 bases separating them. The CDR3 is made up of 13 amino acids. This CDR3 is CASSQDSNQPQHF. CDR3 in DNA: TGTGCCAGCAGCCAGGATAGCAATCAGCCCCAGCATTTT.

The chain joins TRBV27 to TRBJ1-5, with 7 bases fitting TRBD1. Germline lookup yields CDR1 MNHEY and CDR2 SMNVEV (reference sequence). V shed 3 bases and J 5 bases; nucleotides not matched to a gene: 4. The CDR3 runs to 14 residues. The CDR3 DNA follows: TGTGCCAGCAGTTTCGGACAGGTCGATCAGCCCCAGCATTTT. It yields the protein CASSFGQVDQPQHF.

This clone was observed once. The V call is TRBV6-6, the J call TRBJ2-1; 8 bases line up with TRBD2. CDR1 is MNHNY, CDR2 SVGAGI, per germline (reference sequence). The CDR3 consists of 16 residues. The junction had 14 bases not matched to a gene; V was cut back by 6 bases and J by 7 bases. The CDR3 DNA reads TGTGCCAGCAGCGTAGCGGGGCGGACCTCGGTTAATGAGCAGTTCTTC. This encodes CASSVAGRTSVNEQFF.

The chain uses TRBV4-3 and TRBJ1-4; D may be TRBD1 (6 bases). The CDR3 contains 18 residues. Per the germline V gene, CDR1 is LGHNA and CDR2 is YSLEER. V was trimmed by 0 bases and J by 2 bases, leaving 16 bases between them. CDR3 region: CASSQDLWRGSTNEKLFF. The CDR3 bases are TGCGCCAGCAGCCAAGATCTCTGGAGGGGGAGTACTAATGAAAAACTGTTTTTT.

The V and J genes are TRBV28 and TRBJ1-5; possible D gene TRBD1, 5 bases. The CDR3 runs to 15 residues. V gave up 6 bases and J gave up 6 bases, with 18 bases separating them. Germline V gene sequence: CDR1 MDHEN, CDR2 SYDVKM. As DNA, the CDR3 is TGTGCCAGCAGCGGGGGATCGGGACGTAGTCAGCCCCAGCATTTT. Translating gives CASSGGSGRSQPQHF.

The J gene is TRBJ2-3, the V gene TRBV5-6; D unclear. V was pared by 2 bases and J by 9 bases, with 10 bases between. This CDR3 has 12 residues. Per the germline V gene, CDR1 is SGHDT and CDR2 is YYEEEE. CDR3 in DNA: TGTGCCAGCAGCTTCTTGTCGGAAACGCAGTATTTT. It specifies CASSFLSETQYF.

The chain is built from TRBV5-1 and TRBJ1-4; 10 bases agree with TRBD1. From germline, CDR1 is SGHRS and CDR2 YFSETQ. V trimming: 4 bases; J trimming: 3 bases; junction bases outside the gene matches: 6. The CDR3 runs 16 residues. The CDR3 DNA reads as TGCGCCAGCAGCCAGGGACAGGGGCCGGCTAATGAAAAACTGTTTTTT. It specifies CASSQGQGPANEKLFF.